This is a list of T cell receptor beta chains from one sample in a study of blood T cells in healthy people across ages. Each CDR3 protein is one row after TCRdb ran MiXCR on the 5' RACE reads. Of some 760,000 distinct CDR3 sequences in the sample, roughly 25% are singletons; the top ten hold 9.4%. The same data also went into a second study, on T cells of mothers and their children.

Material for sequencing was blood. Source of these receptors: a boy younger than 18 in good health. CDR3s include the opening cysteine and the closing phenylalanine or tryptophan. The D gene is left open where the match is weak. Size is omitted from some rows. Given values are once, few, many or a class for expanded clones.

cdr3_aa: CASETHNEQFF
cdr3_nt: TGTGCCAGCGAGACCCACAATGAGCAGTTCTTC
v_call: TRBV6-5
clone_size: .
d_call: .
j_call: TRBJ2-1

cdr3_aa: CASSSQTSGYNEQFF
cdr3_nt: TGTGCCAGCAGCTCGCAGACTAGCGGTTACAATGAGCAGTTCTTC
v_call: TRBV4-2
clone_size: .
d_call: TRBD2
j_call: TRBJ2-1

cdr3_aa: CSVEGSGTGKTYEQYF
cdr3_nt: TGCAGCGTTGAAGGCTCCGGGACAGGGAAGACCTACGAGCAGTACTTC
v_call: TRBV29-1
clone_size: .
d_call: TRBD1
j_call: TRBJ2-7

cdr3_aa: CASSSGQGDGNTIYF
cdr3_nt: TGTGCCAGCAGCTCCGGACAGGGGGACGGAAACACCATATATTTT
v_call: TRBV7-2
clone_size: few
d_call: TRBD1
j_call: TRBJ1-3

cdr3_aa: CASSWGQPGYNEQFF
cdr3_nt: TGTGCCAGCAGCTGGGGACAACCCGGCTACAATGAGCAGTTCTTC
v_call: TRBV7-2
clone_size: few
d_call: .
j_call: TRBJ2-1

cdr3_aa: CSARDLTSARETQYF
cdr3_nt: TGCAGTGCTAGAGATCTAACTAGCGCCAGGGAGACCCAGTACTTC
v_call: TRBV20-1
clone_size: .
d_call: TRBD2
j_call: TRBJ2-5

cdr3_aa: CASSEEQNTEAFF
cdr3_nt: TGTGCCAGCAGTGAAGAACAGAACACTGAAGCTTTCTTT
v_call: TRBV2
clone_size: .
d_call: .
j_call: TRBJ1-1

cdr3_aa: CSVVPPGGPETQYF
cdr3_nt: TGCAGCGTTGTTCCTCCGGGAGGGCCCGAGACCCAGTACTTC
v_call: TRBV29-1
clone_size: .
d_call: TRBD2
j_call: TRBJ2-5

cdr3_aa: CASSSGGGYTF
cdr3_nt: TGTGCCAGCAGCTCAGGGGGTGGCTACACCTTC
v_call: TRBV12-3/TRBV12-4
clone_size: many
d_call: TRBD1
j_call: TRBJ1-2

cdr3_aa: CSVVSSGIGEQFF
cdr3_nt: TGCAGCGTTGTCTCTAGCGGGATAGGTGAGCAGTTCTTC
v_call: TRBV29-1
clone_size: .
d_call: TRBD2
j_call: TRBJ2-1

cdr3_aa: CSASETGHSNQPQHF
cdr3_nt: TGCAGTGCTAGCGAGACAGGACATAGCAATCAGCCCCAGCATTTT
v_call: TRBV20-1
clone_size: .
d_call: .
j_call: TRBJ1-5

cdr3_aa: CASSLLGAQGGGELFF
cdr3_nt: TGTGCCAGCAGCTTATTAGGGGCGCAAGGAGGCGGGGAGCTGTTTTTT
v_call: TRBV7-3
clone_size: .
d_call: .
j_call: TRBJ2-2

cdr3_aa: CSVWKGAEQYF
cdr3_nt: TGCAGCGTTTGGAAGGGGGCCGAGCAGTACTTC
v_call: TRBV29-1
clone_size: few
d_call: TRBD1
j_call: TRBJ2-7

cdr3_aa: CASSQEMEPWGIQYF
cdr3_nt: TGCGCCAGCAGCCAAGAAATGGAACCGTGGGGAATTCAGTACTTC
v_call: TRBV4-3
clone_size: .
d_call: .
j_call: TRBJ2-4

cdr3_aa: CASSLTQTLQGLDF
cdr3_nt: TGTGCCAGCAGCTTAACTCAAACCCTTCAGGGGCTTGACTTC
v_call: TRBV7-3
clone_size: few
d_call: .
j_call: TRBJ2-5

cdr3_aa: CASRRPLYGYTF
cdr3_nt: TGTGCCAGCAGAAGACCCCTCTATGGCTACACCTTC
v_call: TRBV6-5
clone_size: .
d_call: .
j_call: TRBJ1-2

cdr3_aa: CASSSIRDTQYF
cdr3_nt: TGTGCCAGCAGCTCGATTCGCGATACGCAGTATTTT
v_call: TRBV7-2
clone_size: .
d_call: .
j_call: TRBJ2-3

cdr3_aa: CSVEIASQYNEQFF
cdr3_nt: TGCAGCGTTGAAATCGCCAGCCAGTACAATGAGCAGTTCTTC
v_call: TRBV29-1
clone_size: few
d_call: .
j_call: TRBJ2-1

cdr3_aa: CASSYGQGAGYGYTF
cdr3_nt: TGTGCCAGCAGCTACGGACAGGGGGCCGGCTATGGCTACACCTTC
v_call: TRBV7-8
clone_size: .
d_call: TRBD1
j_call: TRBJ1-2

cdr3_aa: CASTYSGQGMNTEAFF
cdr3_nt: TGTGCCAGCACCTACTCGGGACAGGGAATGAACACTGAAGCTTTCTTT
v_call: TRBV13
clone_size: few
d_call: TRBD1
j_call: TRBJ1-1

cdr3_aa: CSAGHQPTSTDTQYF
cdr3_nt: TGCAGTGCAGGGCACCAACCCACTAGCACAGATACGCAGTATTTT
v_call: TRBV20-1
clone_size: few
d_call: .
j_call: TRBJ2-3

cdr3_aa: CAIIDPRQYQETQYF
cdr3_nt: TGTGCCATCATCGATCCGCGGCAATACCAAGAGACCCAGTACTTC
v_call: TRBV7-9
clone_size: few
d_call: .
j_call: TRBJ2-5

cdr3_aa: CSASGFEDSYEQYF
cdr3_nt: TGCAGTGCTAGTGGTTTTGAGGACTCCTACGAGCAGTACTTC
v_call: TRBV20-1
clone_size: .
d_call: .
j_call: TRBJ2-7

cdr3_aa: CASSPGRTGTDTQYF
cdr3_nt: TGTGCCAGCAGCCCAGGCCGGACAGGCACAGATACGCAGTATTTT
v_call: TRBV9
clone_size: .
d_call: .
j_call: TRBJ2-3